This TCR beta chain was obtained from a study of tumor and adjacent non-tumor tissue in lung cancer. Across the whole study: The patients, approximately nine men and 4 or 5 women, were roughly 30 to 80 with stage I to III disease.

The template was RNA from unsorted bulk tissue. The normal lung tissue was taken more than 3 cm from the tumor edge. Chemotherapy-naive patients with new lung cancer underwent thoracic surgery in China, August–late 2014. As regards this clonotype: At one boundary the junction diverges from the germline segment, which might be a read error.

The CDR3 totals 15 residues. Germline V CDR1 and CDR2: MGHRA, YSYEKL. The library came from three nested PCR rounds adapted from ARM-PCR protocols. MiXCR, applied by TCRdb to the multiplex PCR reads, yields one record per CDR3 protein. Of about 98,000 distinct CDR3 sequences in the sample, 80% were seen once. This receptor was obtained from a man in his 60s with small cell lung cancer. The J gene is TRBJ2-5, the V gene TRBV4-1; D possibly corresponds to TRBD2 (7 bases). The sequencing input was distant non-tumor lung tissue. CDR3 DNA sequence: TGCGCCAGCAGCCAAACCACAGGGAGGGAAGAGACCCACTACTTC. Protein: CASSQTTGREETHYF.